Listed below are T cell receptor beta chains from one sample, sequenced in a study of shared clonotypes between healthy human individuals. Assay: immunoSEQ multiplex PCR; the TCRdb copy retains only in-frame clones and omits some. The sample holds more than 1.2 million clones, about 98.5% seen once. Sequencing was carried out using naive CD4+ T cells sorted from blood. The receptors come from a man aged 25-45 years in good health. CDR3s include the opening cysteine and the closing phenylalanine or tryptophan. The order of the fields is J gene, V gene, D gene, CDR3 protein, CDR3 DNA. D genes are given only for firm matches.

j_call: TRBJ1-5
v_call: TRBV28
d_call: -
cdr3_aa: CASTTPIVSNQPQHF
cdr3_nt: TGTGCCAGCACCACCCCTATCGTTAGCAATCAGCCCCAGCATTTT

j_call: TRBJ2-3
v_call: TRBV27
d_call: -
cdr3_aa: CASSFPGHGTQYF
cdr3_nt: TGTGCCAGCAGTTTTCCCGGACACGGTACGCAGTATTTT

j_call: TRBJ2-7
v_call: TRBV28
d_call: -
cdr3_aa: CASSFAGTRVYEQYF
cdr3_nt: TGTGCCAGCAGTTTCGCGGGGACTCGGGTCTACGAGCAGTACTTC

j_call: TRBJ2-7
v_call: TRBV19
d_call: -
cdr3_aa: CASSLRTDYEQYF
cdr3_nt: TGTGCCAGTAGCCTCAGGACCGATTACGAGCAGTACTTC

j_call: TRBJ1-3
v_call: TRBV7-9
d_call: -
cdr3_aa: CASSLGVLSGNTIYF
cdr3_nt: TGTGCCAGCAGCTTAGGGGTCCTTTCTGGAAACACCATATATTTT

j_call: TRBJ1-3
v_call: TRBV11-3
d_call: -
cdr3_aa: CASSSQDEGNTIYF
cdr3_nt: TGTGCCAGCAGCTCGCAGGACGAGGGAAACACCATATATTTT

j_call: TRBJ1-2
v_call: TRBV5-1
d_call: -
cdr3_aa: CASTLGSIDYGYTF
cdr3_nt: TGCGCCAGCACTTTGGGGTCTATCGACTATGGCTACACCTTC

j_call: TRBJ2-1
v_call: TRBV19
d_call: TRBD2
cdr3_aa: CASSMTLAGSSYNEQFF
cdr3_nt: TGTGCCAGTAGTATGACCTTAGCGGGAAGCTCCTACAATGAGCAGTTCTTC

j_call: TRBJ2-7
v_call: TRBV11-3
d_call: -
cdr3_aa: CASSLDFGGRHEQYF
cdr3_nt: TGTGCCAGCAGCTTAGATTTCGGGGGTCGCCACGAGCAGTACTTC

j_call: TRBJ2-5
v_call: TRBV28
d_call: -
cdr3_aa: CASSFNSLGETQYF
cdr3_nt: TGTGCCAGCAGTTTTAATAGCTTAGGGGAGACCCAGTACTTC

j_call: TRBJ2-7
v_call: TRBV28
d_call: -
cdr3_aa: CASSLSNLRDSYEQYF
cdr3_nt: TGTGCCAGCAGTTTGAGTAATCTAAGGGACTCCTACGAGCAGTACTTC

j_call: TRBJ2-1
v_call: TRBV7-2
d_call: TRBD2
cdr3_aa: CASSRAGGWHEQFF
cdr3_nt: TGTGCCAGCAGCCGAGCGGGAGGTTGGCATGAGCAGTTCTTC

j_call: TRBJ2-1
v_call: TRBV18
d_call: TRBD2
cdr3_aa: CASSPYSAAGTRYNEQFF
cdr3_nt: TGTGCCAGCTCACCATACTCCGCCGCCGGGACTAGGTACAATGAGCAGTTCTTC

j_call: TRBJ2-3
v_call: TRBV9
d_call: -
cdr3_aa: CASSVGLPKGSTDTQYF
cdr3_nt: TGTGCCAGCAGCGTAGGACTCCCAAAGGGTAGCACAGATACGCAGTATTTT

j_call: TRBJ2-7
v_call: TRBV10-3
d_call: -
cdr3_aa: CAISEFDEQYF
cdr3_nt: TGTGCCATCAGTGAATTCGACGAGCAGTACTTC

j_call: TRBJ2-1
v_call: TRBV5-4
d_call: -
cdr3_aa: CASSPDSNNEQFF
cdr3_nt: TGTGCCAGCAGTCCGGACAGCAACAATGAGCAGTTCTTC

j_call: TRBJ2-5
v_call: TRBV7-9
d_call: -
cdr3_aa: CASSLVQETQYF
cdr3_nt: TGTGCCAGCAGCTTAGTTCAGGAGACCCAGTACTTC

j_call: TRBJ2-3
v_call: TRBV28
d_call: -
cdr3_aa: CASSKLATGTQYF
cdr3_nt: TGTGCCAGCAGCAAATTGGCCACCGGTACGCAGTATTTT

j_call: TRBJ1-1
v_call: TRBV30
d_call: -
cdr3_aa: CAWSAVVSKAFF
cdr3_nt: TGTGCCTGGAGCGCAGTAGTGAGCAAAGCTTTCTTT

j_call: TRBJ1-4
v_call: TRBV28
d_call: -
cdr3_aa: CASSLGGGLFF
cdr3_nt: TGTGCCAGCAGTTTGGGGGGCGGGCTGTTTTTT

j_call: TRBJ2-1
v_call: TRBV6-4
d_call: -
cdr3_aa: CASSEKRASSYNEQFF
cdr3_nt: TGTGCCAGCAGTGAAAAGCGGGCGAGCTCCTACAATGAGCAGTTCTTC